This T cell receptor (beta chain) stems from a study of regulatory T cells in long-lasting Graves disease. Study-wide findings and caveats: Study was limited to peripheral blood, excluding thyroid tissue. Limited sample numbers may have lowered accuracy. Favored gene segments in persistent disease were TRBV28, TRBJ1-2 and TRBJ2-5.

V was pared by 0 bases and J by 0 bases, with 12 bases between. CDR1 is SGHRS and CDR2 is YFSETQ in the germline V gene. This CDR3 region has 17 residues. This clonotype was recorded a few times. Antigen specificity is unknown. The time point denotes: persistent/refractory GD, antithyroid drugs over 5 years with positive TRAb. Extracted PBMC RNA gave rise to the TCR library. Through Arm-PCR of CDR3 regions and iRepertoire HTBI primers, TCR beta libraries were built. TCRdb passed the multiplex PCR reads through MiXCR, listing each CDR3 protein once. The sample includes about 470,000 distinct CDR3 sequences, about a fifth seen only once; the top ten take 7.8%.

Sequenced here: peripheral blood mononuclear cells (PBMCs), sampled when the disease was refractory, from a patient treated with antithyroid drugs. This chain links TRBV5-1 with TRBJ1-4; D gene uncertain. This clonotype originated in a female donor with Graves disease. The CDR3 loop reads CASSLGTSGTTNEKLFF. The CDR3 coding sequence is TGCGCCAGCAGCTTGGGGACCTCAGGCACAACTAATGAAAAACTGTTTTTT. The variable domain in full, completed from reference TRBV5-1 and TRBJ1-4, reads KAGVTQTPRYLIKTRGQQVTLSCSPISGHRSVSWYQQTPGQGLQFLFEYFSETQRNKGNFPGRFSGRQFSNSRSEMNVSTLELGDSALYLCASSLGTSGTTNEKLFFGSGTQLSVL.